This T cell receptor (beta chain) was obtained from a study of CD8 T cells in ankylosing spondylitis. Findings of the study overall: Disease-linked clones displayed a CD8+ phenotype and appeared relatively rarely in peripheral blood. Made up of 7 to 9 highly homologous variants, a TCR beta motif appeared characteristic of ankylosing spondylitis blood. Some of the motif variants had earlier been found in reactive arthritis patients' fluid and blood.

The germline V gene has CDR1 SGHRS and CDR2 YFSETQ. Losses at the gene ends were 4 bases for V and 10 bases for J; bases not matched to a gene: 9. The CDR3 is made up of 15 amino acids. This clonotype was recorded a few times. What it recognizes is unknown. Scientists made TCR beta libraries using quantitative 5'-RACE with molecular barcodes. TCRdb recomputed calls from the 5' RACE reads with MiXCR, one row per CDR3 protein. The repertoire holds around 100,000 distinct CDR3 sequences, with nearly 25% as singletons. The chain has TRBV5-1 and TRBJ2-2, with 11 bases that match TRBD2. This clonotype was sampled from a male donor with ankylosing spondylitis. The sequencing input was synovial fluid, either unsorted or a sorted T cell fraction (not recorded which). The chain's CDR3 is CASSIQLAGEEELFF. CDR3 nucleotides: TGCGCCAGCAGCATCCAACTAGCGGGAGAAGAGGAGCTGTTTTTT.